The present T cell receptor (beta chain) was sequenced within a study of cytomegalovirus exposure and HLA in healthy donors (dated by TCRdb to about 2017). In the study overall: In an earlier analysis of approximately 640 of the donors, 250 to 350 Gb of sequence data and just under 120 million unique TCR beta sequences from about 179 million T cells were reported. Approximately 310 gigabases of sequencing data and around 88 million unique TCR sequences made up an early release that covered some 640 HLA-typed donors. Of the 398 genotyped donors, approximately 80% fell in the genetic ancestry cluster associated with self-reported Caucasian donors. The study was designed to test whether signatures of past pathogen exposure could be identified by cataloging public T cell receptors. Using immunosequencing, the study profiled T cell repertoires from 666 subjects and related those repertoires to cytomegalovirus serostatus. A separate validation cohort of about 110 different subjects was used in addition to the roughly 700-subject first cohort. To predict cytomegalovirus infection status, the study brought together high-throughput TCR immunosequencing, statistical association of individual TCRs with disease status, and machine learning. In a later analysis, previously published TCR beta repertoires from 600 to 850 donors were re-analyzed and high-resolution HLA genotyping was added so that TCR occurrence patterns could be studied. Rather than drawing on any new phenotypic data, the later analysis identified candidate immune exposures from TCR beta sequences and the way those sequences occurred across donors. An earlier analysis of approximately 640 of the donors applied high-throughput TCR beta sequencing to assess whether each TCR beta V gene segment acted as functional or pseudogenic. Donor age, sex, ethnicity and CMV serostatus were compiled together with the repertoire data. Genome-wide SNP genotypes for about 65% of the 666 donors were used in a later genetic analysis, which treated that subset as a discovery cohort. All discovery cohort repertoires had been generated on a single sequencing platform. Class I and class II HLA loci were covered by the typing at four-digit resolution. Typing coverage differed by locus: A, B, C, DRB1 and DQB1 were typed in roughly 620-640 donors, DQA1 in 500 to 550, DPA1 in 606, and DPB1 in 400 to 480. Four to six DR-DQ haplotypes were handled as single units for association and clustering, since linkage in the cohort was strong. Across 398 genotyped donors of the cohort, an average of about 240,000 unique TCR beta nucleotide sequences per donor were sequenced, and roughly 17% of those sequences were non-productive.

Receptor amplification or capture employed the immunoSEQ multiplex PCR assay. For the multiplex PCR, a mixture combining 60 forward primers for TCR Vbeta segments and 13 reverse primers for TCR Jbeta segments was used. A multiplex PCR assay on genomic DNA amplified the CDR3 region of rearranged TCR beta genes. The amplified TCR beta libraries were sequenced on the Illumina HiSeq System as 87-base-pair reads. Per the source publication's procedure: Across the 666 repertoires, a later analysis counted approximately 75 million unique TCR beta chains, 8.5 million to 12 million of which were shared by at least two donors. Raw reads were error-corrected and collapsed into unique sequences by a nearest-neighbor algorithm in which closely related sequences were merged to remove PCR and sequencing errors. Alignment of CDR3 sequences to IMGT reference sequences was used to assign V, D and J gene segments. For a sequence to be retained, at least a six-nucleotide match to both a V gene segment and a J gene segment was required. A rearrangement was called productive if the CDR3 had no stop codons and remained in frame with V and J, and every other rearrangement was called non-productive. CDR3 was defined according to IMGT convention as the region running from the second conserved V-encoded cysteine to the conserved J-encoded phenylalanine. The earlier analysis of fewer than 700 of the donors excluded sequences that lacked an unambiguous match to a single V gene segment. In an earlier analysis of 450 to 750 of the donors, a V segment was called functional when productive rearrangements were above 56.7%, and segregating when the standard deviation between donors exceeded 5%. A statistical classification framework was built for diagnosing cytomegalovirus status from the catalog of TCR beta chain sequences. In a later analysis, V and J genes were assigned by comparing TCR nucleotide sequences against IMGT/GENE-DB human TR gene sequences. In a later analysis, CDR3 sequences and most-parsimonious VDJ recombination scenarios were assigned using the TCRdist pipeline. A later analysis defined each TCR beta chain by its CDR3 amino acid sequence plus V-gene family, and excluded reads lacking a unique V-gene family. As a way to deal with suspected cross-contamination and a sequencing artifact, a later analysis dropped 450 to 600 nucleotide sequences that were highly shared and had low generation probability. For each public chain, a later analysis derived a clonal expansion index from normalized ranks of inferred template counts within each repertoire. In a later analysis, generation probabilities were computed with a VDJ recombination model fitted to out-of-frame rearrangements, and the resulting probabilities were checked against IGoR. A later analysis scored TCR-TCR, TCR-HLA and TCR-CMV co-occurrence with hypergeometric tests, applying a repertoire-size bias correction to TCR pairs. A later analysis estimated false discovery rates by permuting HLA or CMV assignments 20 times. In a later analysis, co-occurring TCRs were grouped with DBSCAN, and TCRdist sequence similarity was added when clustering was performed within HLA-allele-positive subsets. Co-occurrence clustering excluded repertoires with fewer than 30,000 or more than 120,000 public chains, plus five with anomalous nucleotide sharing. TCRdb stores this immuneACCESS table with in-frame sequences only. Part of the clones is absent; in the studies checked, under half of the shortfall reflects unresolved V genes, and no reason is known for the rest. D and trimming come from the DNA, and the V and J calls and clone size come from that table. The sample includes some 150,000 clones, with less than 85% observed a single time. 3.5% to 5% of the sample is in the top ten clones.

Comments on this clone: Which antigen it targets is not known. The record has no base qualities; no much larger clone is one base away.

CDR1 is given as SGHTA and CDR2 as FQGTGA, both from the germline V gene. Here V drops 2 bases and J drops 1 base, and the junction holds 4 bases not matched to any gene. The CDR3, cysteine through phenylalanine, is 15 amino acids long. Only the CDR3 region is kept as DNA, spanning 45 bases read in frame from base 1. Summary of the overall study and its limitations: According to a later genetic analysis, donors in an Asian-associated ancestry cluster had fewer N-insertions in productive TCRs than the roughly 660-donor mean. The earlier analysis of about 600 of the donors excluded fewer than 20 rarely observed V segments, including chromosome 9 orphons, because counts were too low. In this cohort, only TCR beta chains were sequenced, and detectable features were limited by the absence of alpha or paired-chain data. In a later analysis, the rate of TCR association differed among HLA loci, with DRB1 alleles having the most associated TCRs and HLA-C alleles having the fewest. A later analysis reported that several top co-occurrence clusters appeared linked to parvovirus B19, influenza, CMV and Epstein-Barr virus. A later genetic analysis associated a missense DCLRE1C variant with V-gene and J-gene trimming of TCR beta chains, and an independent cohort replicated the association. When HLA alleles, especially DR and DQ, strongly co-occurred, attributing TCR associations to individual alleles was difficult. In a later analysis, HLA-associated TCR beta chains were found to be more clonally expanded and to have lower generation probabilities than equally common non-associated chains. Linkage disequilibrium might explain the correlated functional status among segregating V segments, but an unknown experimental factor could not be ruled out. A later analysis associated about 18,000 TCR beta sequences with specific HLA alleles at a false discovery rate of 0.05. It was suggested by the authors that the approach could potentially be generalized to other disease states and immunological phenotypes. In an earlier analysis of some 500 of the donors, most TCR beta V segments appeared in productive rearrangements about 87% or about 30% of the time, broadly matching IMGT annotations. Roughly uniform sequencing depth across donors was assumed in presence/absence analyses, although this assumption may not hold. The classifier was reported to diagnose cytomegalovirus status with high specificity and sensitivity in both the original and validation cohorts. According to a later analysis, most CMV-associated TCR beta chains appeared to be HLA-restricted, and the HLA associations seemed to be driven largely by CMV exposure. Some IMGT-functional V segments, including TRBV6-2 and TRBV6-3, could not be told apart with the 87-base-pair reads, so those segments were excluded. The study listed 150 to 200 TCR beta chains as associated with cytomegalovirus. A further reported finding was that TCR beta sequences accurately predicted the HLA-A and HLA-B alleles for most subjects in the first cohort. Because HLA typing was missing for some donors at each locus, association tests included only the typed subset. A few of the identified cytomegalovirus-associated TCR beta chains were confirmed in vitro to be specific for cytomegalovirus antigens. Most TCR sequences were observed very rarely across donors, whereas some public TCRs were present in many individuals. The only immune exposure information available for the cohort was CMV serostatus. A group of highly shared sequence variants was considered likely to be a technical artifact of the sequencing pipeline.

The cohort was made up of under 800 healthy bone marrow donors. All cohort members were sampled while nominally healthy, although unrecorded immune exposures were likely present. The donor was CMV seropositive and belonged to the group of a few hundred seropositive cohort members. Each donor provided a peripheral blood sample, and peripheral blood mononuclear cells were used for TCR beta sequencing. Genomic DNA extraction from the blood cell samples was performed with the Qiagen DNeasy Blood Extraction Kit. The sequence joins TRBV7-3 to TRBJ2-7; a stretch of 8 junction bases matches TRBD2. The specimen sequenced was PBMCs. The sequence was obtained from a man aged 18 to 29 in good health and CMV-seropositive. The nucleotide sequence is TGTGCCAGCAGCTTAGCGGGGGGTACGTCCTACGAGCAGTACTTC. This codes for CASSLAGGTSYEQYF. Reference TRBV7-3 and TRBJ2-7 genes cover what lies past the CDR3, so the full variable domain is GAGVSQTPSNKVTEKGKYVELRCDPISGHTALYWYRQSLGQGPEFLIYFQGTGAADDSGLPNDRFFAVRPEGSVSTLKIQRTERGDSAVYLCASSLAGGTSYEQYFGPGTRLTVT.